A single sample is the source of the 31 T cell receptor beta chains below, sequenced in a study of T cell responses to AZD1222 COVID-19 vaccine. Some clones are missing from TCRdb's copy, which holds only in-frame ones; the method was immunoSEQ multiplex PCR. The sample records 200,000 or so clones, around 94% being singletons. This specimen was peripheral blood, taken on day 0 of AZD1222 vaccination. The receptor source for this set is an adult in good health.

This chain uses TRBV28 with TRBJ1-1; TRBD1 agrees at 9 bases. Losses at the gene ends were 5 bases for V and 1 base for J; bases not matched to a gene: 11. Germline loops: CDR1 MDHEN, CDR2 SYDVKM. The CDR3 length is 17 residues. CDR3 nucleotides: TGTGCCAGCAGTCGCCGGGACAGGGCCCTAGGGAACACTGAAGCTTTCTTT. This sequence encodes CASSRRDRALGNTEAFF. The variable domain in full, completed from reference TRBV28 and TRBJ1-1, reads DVKVTQSSRYLVKRTGEKVFLECVQDMDHENMFWYRQDPGLGLRLIYFSYDVKMKEKGDIPEGYSVSREKKERFSLILESASTNQTSMYLCASSRRDRALGNTEAFFGQGTRLTVV.

A single count supports this clone. CDR3 residues: CASSLARGTAKSGTGELFF. The DNA of the CDR3 is TGTGCCAGCAGCTTGGCCAGAGGGACAGCTAAATCGGGGACCGGGGAGCTGTTTTTT. The V call is TRBV5-6, the J call TRBJ2-2; 7 nucleotides align to TRBD1. Germline trimming cut 0 bases from V and 5 bases from J; bases unmatched to any gene: 16. The CDR3 loop spans 19 amino acids. The germline gives CDR1 SGHDT, CDR2 YYEEEE.

The chain has TRBV6-2 or TRBV6-3 and TRBJ2-2; 7 nucleotides line up with TRBD1. V was clipped by 6 bases and J by 3 bases; unmatched bases: 10. The CDR3 is 16 residues long. In germline, CDR1 is MNHEY, CDR2 SVGEGT. The CDR3 sequence is CASRYDRVPHTGELFF. As DNA, the CDR3 is TGTGCCAGCAGATACGACAGGGTGCCCCACACCGGGGAGCTGTTTTTT.

V is TRBV3-1 (or the pseudogene TRBV3-2) and J is TRBJ1-2, with 8 nucleotides matching TRBD1. This CDR3 is 15 amino acids long. With V trimmed by 1 base and J by 7 bases, 8 bases remained unmatched. Germline V lookup: CDR1 LGHDT, CDR2 YNNKEL (reference sequence). Written as DNA, the CDR3 is TGTGCCAGCAGCCAAGGGACAGGGATGCTTGGTGGCTACACCTTC. It translates to CASSQGTGMLGGYTF.

The chain employs TRBV5-1 and TRBJ1-2, with 12 positions matching TRBD1. Germline-derived CDR1 and CDR2 are SGHRS and YFSETQ. J gave up 8 bases and V 3 bases, and 5 bases lay outside the gene matches. The CDR3 is 14 residues long. Here the CDR3 reads CASSSGTGGGGYTF. Written as DNA, the CDR3 is TGCGCCAGCAGCTCCGGGACAGGGGGCGGCGGCTACACCTTC. Together with reference TRBV5-1 and TRBJ1-2, the CDR3 gives the full variable domain: KAGVTQTPRYLIKTRGQQVTLSCSPISGHRSVSWYQQTPGQGLQFLFEYFSETQRNKGNFPGRFSGRQFSNSRSEMNVSTLELGDSALYLCASSSGTGGGGYTFGSGTRLTVV.

Concerning this clone itself: Mismatch with germline at one junction end may stem from a read error. This chain joins TRBV7-7 and TRBJ2-1; 8 nucleotides line up with TRBD1. Germline V gene sequence: CDR1 SSHAT, CDR2 FNYEAQ (reference sequence). CDR3 size: 15 residues. CDR3: CASSAGTGTYNEQFF. The DNA for the CDR3 is TGTGCTAGCAGCGCCGGGACAGGCACCTACAATGAGCAGTTCTTC.

The chain recombines TRBV5-1 with TRBJ2-7, with 9 bases aligning to TRBD2. V was clipped by 0 bases and J by 4 bases; unmatched bases: 5. Germline V CDR1 and CDR2: SGHRS, YFSETQ. This CDR3 has 15 amino acids. Written as DNA, the CDR3 is TGCGCCAGCAGCTTGGCAGCGGGGGGCGGGTACGAGCAGTACGTC. Translation gives CASSLAAGGGYEQYV.

The gene calls are TRBV7-8 and TRBJ1-1; D remains ambiguous. CDR1 and CDR2 from the germline V gene are SGHVS and FQNEAQ. The CDR3 extends over 14 amino acids. V shed 0 bases and J shed 1 base, with 6 bases lying between them. Here the CDR3 DNA reads TGTGCCAGCAGCTTAGCGGAAAGGAACACTGAAGCTTTCTTT. Protein product: CASSLAERNTEAFF.

V and J are TRBV29-1 and TRBJ2-7; D not resolved. The CDR3 runs to 11 residues. V gave up 0 bases and J gave up 4 bases, with 4 bases separating them. Looked up from germline, CDR1 is SQVTM and CDR2 is ANQGSEA. CDR3 DNA sequence: TGCAGCGTTGAAGAGGGGTACGAGCAGTACGTC. It translates to CSVEEGYEQYV.

V gene TRBV5-4 combines with J gene TRBJ2-1, with D uncertain. Trimming took off 3 bases at V and 10 bases at J, with 8 bases between the two ends. CDR1 and CDR2 from the germline V gene are SGHNT and YYREEE (reference sequence). The CDR3 is 11 amino acids. The CDR3 here is CASSSRQEQFF. CDR3 bases: TGTGCCAGCAGCTCGCGACAAGAGCAGTTCTTC.

V is TRBV12-3 or TRBV12-4 and J is TRBJ2-7; 8 bases align to TRBD1. The CDR3 totals 12 residues. V lost 3 bases to trimming and J lost 10 bases; unmatched junction nucleotides: 5. The CDR3 is CASSFGQGVQYV. CDR3 DNA: TGTGCCAGCAGTTTTGGACAGGGCGTCCAGTACGTC.

The V gene is TRBV5-1, the J gene TRBJ2-6; perhaps TRBD1 as D (5 bases). Germline V lookup: CDR1 SGHRS, CDR2 YFSETQ. V lost 4 bases to trimming and J lost 2 bases, with 10 bases between them. CDR3 length: 15 amino acids. The CDR3 loop is CASSALRAGANVLTF. CDR3 sequence (DNA): TGCGCCAGCAGCGCTCTCAGGGCTGGGGCCAACGTCCTGACTTTC.

The chain recombines TRBV9 with TRBJ1-5; D perhaps matches TRBD1 (6 bases). Germline CDR1 reads SGDLS; CDR2 reads YYNGEE. The CDR3 is made up of 15 amino acids. V lost 4 bases and J lost 7, with 18 bases in between. The CDR3 loop reads CASSPTGTWGQPQHF. For the CDR3, the DNA is TGTGCCAGCAGCCCTACAGGGACTTGGGGGCAGCCCCAGCATTTT.

The V call is TRBV3-1 (or the pseudogene TRBV3-2), the J call TRBJ1-6, with TRBD1 matching 7 bases. With 7 bases clipped from V and 7 bases from J, the junction kept 10 bases outside the gene matches. The V gene's germline CDR1 is LGHDT and CDR2 YNNKEL (reference sequence). The CDR3 consists of 15 residues. The CDR3 is CASKETGTANSPLHF. CDR3 bases: TGTGCCAGCAAAGAAACCGGGACAGCAAATTCACCCCTCCACTTT.

The V and J genes are TRBV18 and TRBJ2-7; TRBD1 or TRBD2 may be the D gene (5 bases each). In germline, CDR1 is KGHSH, CDR2 LQKENI. The length of the CDR3 is 12 residues. Trimming pared 3 bases from V and 7 bases from J, leaving 10 bases between. The CDR3 nucleotides read TGTGCCAGCTCACCTGGGGACGTGGAGCAGTACTTC. Translating it yields CASSPGDVEQYF. Supplemented by reference TRBV18 and TRBJ2-7, the full variable domain reads NAGVMQNPRHLVRRRGQEARLRCSPMKGHSHVYWYRQLPEEGLKFMVYLQKENIIDESGMPKERFSAEFPKEGPSILRIQQVVRGDSAAYFCASSPGDVEQYFGPGTRLTVT.

The genes are TRBV5-4 and TRBJ2-7; D gene unclear. Germline assignment: CDR1 SGHNT and CDR2 YYREEE (reference sequence). The CDR3 is 16 amino acids. Trimming left V 2 bases short and J 6 bases short, with 21 bases between. As DNA, the CDR3 is TGTGCCAGCAGCTTTACTGAGGCAACCCTTTTTGGCGAGCAGTACGTC. It yields the protein CASSFTEATLFGEQYV.

V and J are TRBV3-1 (or the pseudogene TRBV3-2) and TRBJ2-1; the match to TRBD2 covers 9 bases. This CDR3 contains 15 residues. V shed 4 bases, J shed 5 bases, and the junction held 6 bases outside the gene matches. Germline V gives CDR1 LGHDT, CDR2 YNNKEL (reference sequence). The CDR3 is CASSPSGGSNNEQFF. The CDR3 bases are TGTGCCAGCAGCCCCAGCGGGGGGAGTAACAATGAGCAGTTCTTC.

The genes are TRBV19 and TRBJ2-7; possible D gene TRBD2, 5 bases. This CDR3 contains 15 residues. Germline loops: CDR1 LNHDA, CDR2 SQIVND (reference sequence). V lost 5 bases and J lost 0, with 14 bases in between. DNA of the CDR3: TGTGCCAGTAGTGAGGTAGGACTGAGCTCCTACGAGCAGTACTTC. Translating gives CASSEVGLSSYEQYF.

This clone was seen more than once but under ten times. This chain uses TRBV30 with TRBJ2-1; 11 bases match TRBD2. Germline values: CDR1 GTSNPN, CDR2 SVGIG (reference sequence). CDR3 size: 15 residues. V shed 7 bases and J 2 bases; nucleotides not matched to a gene: 7. For the CDR3, the DNA is TGTGCCTCCCGTCTGACTAGCGGGGCCTACAATGAGCAGTTCTTC. This translates into CASRLTSGAYNEQFF.

J is TRBJ1-1 and V is TRBV7-2; D might be TRBD1 (5 bases). Germline CDR1 SGHTA, CDR2 FQGNSA. The length of the CDR3 is 18 residues. The germline V and J ends were trimmed by 5 bases and 0 bases, with 22 bases remaining between them. For the CDR3, the DNA is TGTGCCAGCAGCGTTGACAGAGTTGCGGTCGCCATGAACACTGAAGCTTTCTTT. Encoded protein: CASSVDRVAVAMNTEAFF.

The chain is built from TRBV7-2 and TRBJ2-7; D is unresolved. The V gene's germline CDR1 is SGHTA and CDR2 FQGNSA. Trimming cost V 4 bases and J 4 bases, with 17 bases left between them. CDR3 length: 15 amino acids. CDR3 coding DNA: TGTGCCAGCAGCTCCCCCTCAGGTAACCCATACGAGCAGTACTTC. Translation gives CASSSPSGNPYEQYF.

V and J are TRBV19 and TRBJ1-6; D is uncertain. The CDR3 is 14 amino acids. V was pared by 7 bases and J by 6 bases, with 13 bases between. Germline loops: CDR1 LNHDA, CDR2 SQIVND (reference sequence). The CDR3 DNA reads as TGTGCCAGTAACCTGGAGGGTTTTAATTCACCCCTCCACTTT. Its protein is CASNLEGFNSPLHF.

The chain has TRBV7-7 and TRBJ2-1; possibly TRBD1 or TRBD2 for D (5 bases each). The V gene lost 1 base and the J gene lost 8 bases, with 15 bases spanning the gap. CDR1 SSHAT and CDR2 FNYEAQ come from the germline V gene (reference sequence). CDR3 size: 15 residues. CDR3 loop: CASSLGGRGEHEQFF. CDR3 in DNA: TGTGCCAGCAGCTTAGGAGGGCGAGGGGAACATGAGCAGTTCTTC. Complete variable domain (other parts from reference TRBV7-7 and TRBJ2-1): GAGVSQSPRYKVTKRGQDVTLRCDPISSHATLYWYQQALGQGPEFLTYFNYEAQPDKSGLPSDRFSAERPEGSISTLTIQRTEQRDSAMYRCASSLGGRGEHEQFFGPGTRLTVL.

The chain is built from TRBV12-3 or TRBV12-4 and TRBJ2-1; the D is unclear. V lost 1 base, J lost 9 bases, and 7 bases lay in between. This CDR3 contains 12 residues. In nucleotides, the CDR3 is TGTGCCAGCAGTTTAGTCCTCGGTGAGCAGTTCTTC. Its protein product is CASSLVLGEQFF.

The J gene is TRBJ2-3, the V gene TRBV6-2 or TRBV6-3; 7 bases map to TRBD2. The CDR3 has 17 amino acids. The J segment lost 2 bases and the V segment lost 6 bases, leaving 14 bases of the junction unmatched. Germline V gives CDR1 MNHEY, CDR2 SVGEGT. CDR3 amino acids: CASSPGVRAGVTDTQYF. DNA of the CDR3: TGTGCCAGCAGCCCCGGGGTTCGGGCGGGGGTCACAGATACGCAGTATTTT.

This clone was counted a single time. The chain uses TRBV7-9 and TRBJ1-1; D call uncertain. Trimming shortened V by 5 bases and J by 7 bases, and 11 bases separated the two germline ends. The CDR3 contains 12 residues. The germline gives CDR1 SEHNR, CDR2 FQNEAQ (reference sequence). The CDR3 is CASSLVGLEAFF. CDR3 DNA sequence: TGTGCCAGCAGCCTCGTTGGACTTGAAGCTTTCTTT.

This clone was detected a few times. This rearrangement joins TRBV10-1 to TRBJ2-2; the D gene is possibly TRBD1 (6 bases). The length of the CDR3 is 13 residues. Germline CDR1 is WNHNN and CDR2 is SYGVQD (reference sequence). V gave up 3 bases and J gave up 4 bases, with 6 bases separating them. This CDR3 is CASSEGGTGELFF. The CDR3, as DNA: TGCGCCAGCAGTGAAGGGGGCACCGGGGAGCTGTTTTTT.

This chain connects TRBV4-1 to TRBJ2-2; 15 bases fit TRBD2. The trim removed 4 bases at V and 2 bases at J, leaving 5 bases unmatched. In germline, CDR1 is MGHRA, CDR2 YSYEKL. The CDR3 is made up of 18 amino acids. The CDR3 protein is CASSPGLAGGVNTGELFF. For the CDR3, the DNA is TGCGCCAGCAGCCCCGGACTAGCGGGGGGGGTTAACACCGGGGAGCTGTTTTTT.

This clone was detected once. The J gene is TRBJ2-7, the V gene TRBV2; D perhaps matches TRBD1 (6 bases). This CDR3 region has 12 residues. The germline gives CDR1 SNHLY, CDR2 FYNNEI. Trimming removed 5 bases at V and 3 bases at J, with 8 bases between. DNA of the CDR3: TGTGCCAGCAGTACGGACAGCTACGAGCAGTACTTC. It codes for CASSTDSYEQYF.

The chain combines TRBV4-1 with TRBJ2-7, with 7 bases fitting TRBD1. The CDR3 totals 15 residues. The V gene's germline CDR1 is MGHRA and CDR2 YSYEKL. V was clipped by 0 bases and J by 3 bases; unmatched bases: 5. The DNA for the CDR3 is TGCGCCAGCAGCCAAGATTTCCGGGACAGCTACGAGCAGTACTTC. Translation gives CASSQDFRDSYEQYF.

V is TRBV7-9 and J is TRBJ1-2, with D perhaps TRBD1 (6 bases). CDR3 length: 14 residues. V lost 5 bases and J lost 1, with 11 bases in between. Germline CDR1 is SEHNR and CDR2 is FQNEAQ (reference sequence). CDR3 nucleotides: TGTGCCAGCAGCCCCCAGGGGTATAACTATGGCTACACCTTC. It codes for CASSPQGYNYGYTF.